These T cell receptor beta chains were read from a single sample in a study of T cell repertoires in cytomegalovirus infection. Via MiXCR, TCRdb re-called the reads, giving one row per CDR3 protein. The data contain 510,000 or so distinct CDR3 sequences, approximately 25% of them singletons. Sequenced input: PBMCs. The receptors were sampled from a human donor in good health (CMV status not recorded). Some clones in this sample may be carry-over from other donors' samples. Both conserved end residues are part of each CDR3. Fields, in order: V gene, D gene, J gene, clone size, CDR3 protein, CDR3 DNA. The D gene is left open where the match is weak. Clone size is stated in some rows and not others, as once, few, many or a class when expanded.

>TRBV12-3/TRBV12-4|-|TRBJ1-4|few
CASSLNAGPNEKLFF
TGTGCCAGCAGTTTAAACGCAGGGCCTAATGAAAAACTGTTTTTT
>TRBV27|-|TRBJ2-3|-
CASSLGGRTAPTQYF
TGTGCCAGCAGTTTAGGGGGGAGGACGGCTCCTACGCAGTATTTT
>TRBV20-1|-|TRBJ2-3|-
CSGTTGTDTQYF
TGCAGCGGGACGACCGGCACAGATACGCAGTATTTT
>TRBV7-3|TRBD1|TRBJ1-1|few
CASSPITQDRGRAEAFF
TGTGCCAGCAGCCCCATCACCCAGGACAGGGGGCGCGCTGAAGCTTTCTTT
>TRBV7-9|TRBD2|TRBJ2-1|-
CASSLEGLAGTNEQFF
TGTGCCAGCAGCTTAGAAGGCCTAGCGGGAACTAATGAGCAGTTCTTC
>TRBV6-2/TRBV6-3|-|TRBJ2-5|-
CASSYPPRQNLQETQYF
TGTGCCAGCAGTTACCCTCCACGCCAGAACCTTCAAGAGACCCAGTACTTC
>TRBV20-1|-|TRBJ1-2|-
CSVTADNYGYTF
TGCAGTGTTACGGCAGATAACTATGGCTACACCTTC
>TRBV11-2|-|TRBJ2-1|many
CASSLATYNEQFF
TGTGCCAGCAGCTTAGCCACGTACAATGAGCAGTTCTTC
>TRBV7-8|TRBD2|TRBJ2-1|-
CASSLRVAGGFNEQFF
TGTGCCAGCAGCTTGCGAGTCGCGGGAGGTTTCAATGAGCAGTTCTTC
>TRBV5-6|TRBD2|TRBJ2-1|-
CASSLVASGFYNEQFF
TGTGCCAGCAGCTTGGTCGCTAGCGGGTTTTACAATGAGCAGTTCTTC
>TRBV7-8|-|TRBJ2-3|many
CASSLYTFEDTQYF
TGTGCCAGCAGCTTATATACGTTCGAGGATACGCAGTATTTT
>TRBV12-5|-|TRBJ2-1|-
CASGWPRDIDDNEQFF
TGTGCTAGTGGTTGGCCCCGGGACATTGACGACAATGAGCAGTTCTTC
>TRBV7-3|-|TRBJ2-5|-
CASSPAAGVQETQYF
TGTGCCAGCAGCCCCGCGGCTGGGGTTCAAGAGACCCAGTACTTC
>TRBV6-1|TRBD1|TRBJ1-1|-
CASSPRQTGRRGLNTEAFF
TGTGCCAGCAGTCCTCGACAAACAGGGAGGAGGGGGCTGAACACTGAAGCTTTCTTT
>TRBV18|TRBD2|TRBJ2-3|few
CASSQLAGRDTQYF
TGTGCCAGCTCACAACTAGCGGGAAGAGATACGCAGTATTTT
>TRBV28|-|TRBJ2-5|-
CASISPETQETQYF
TGTGCCAGCATCTCTCCGGAGACTCAAGAGACCCAGTACTTC
>TRBV2|-|TRBJ2-7|-
CASSEVRNEQYF
TGTGCCAGCAGTGAAGTCAGAAACGAGCAGTACTTC
>TRBV7-2|TRBD2|TRBJ2-3|many
CASSRKSAGGSDTQYF
TGTGCCAGCAGTCGAAAGTCGGCGGGAGGGTCCGATACGCAGTATTTT
>TRBV5-4|-|TRBJ2-7|-
CASSLVGPAVYEQYF
TGTGCCAGCAGCTTGGTCGGCCCGGCAGTCTACGAGCAGTACTTC
>TRBV7-2|-|TRBJ1-1|many
CASSLKRGDTEAFF
TGTGCCAGCAGCCTAAAACGGGGGGACACTGAAGCTTTCTTT
>TRBV14|TRBD1|TRBJ1-2|few
CASSQDLVQGAGYTF
TGTGCCAGCAGCCAAGATTTGGTACAGGGGGCTGGCTACACCTTC
>TRBV10-3|-|TRBJ2-5|-
CAISEGEGLYQETQYF
TGTGCCATCAGTGAGGGGGAAGGGCTGTACCAAGAGACCCAGTACTTC
>TRBV12-3/TRBV12-4|TRBD1|TRBJ2-7|few
CASSPYRGPYEQYF
TGTGCCAGCAGCCCATACAGGGGGCCATACGAGCAGTACTTC
>TRBV6-2/TRBV6-3|-|TRBJ1-1|few
CASSGGEASNTEAFF
TGTGCCAGCAGTGGGGGAGAAGCATCGAACACTGAAGCTTTCTTT
>TRBV7-8|-|TRBJ1-1|many
CASSSPGKGNTEAFF
TGTGCCAGCAGCTCCCCAGGGAAGGGGAACACTGAAGCTTTCTTT
>TRBV7-2|-|TRBJ2-7|many
CASSAAGPAYEQYF
TGTGCCAGCAGCGCCGCGGGACCAGCCTACGAGCAGTACTTC
>TRBV6-2/TRBV6-3|-|TRBJ1-2|-
CASRTQEYGYTF
TGTGCCAGCAGAACACAGGAATATGGCTACACCTTC
>TRBV7-6|-|TRBJ2-3|many
CASSPDSDYITDTQYF
TGTGCCAGCAGCCCGGACTCCGACTATATCACAGATACGCAGTATTTT
>TRBV2|-|TRBJ1-2|few
CASSERPGLPYALGYTF
TGTGCCAGCAGTGAACGGCCGGGACTTCCCTACGCACTCGGCTACACCTTC
>TRBV10-3|-|TRBJ2-2|few
CAINKRQESTGELFF
TGTGCCATCAATAAACGCCAGGAAAGCACCGGGGAGCTGTTTTTT
>TRBV7-2|TRBD1|TRBJ1-6|few
CASSRFWDRVSPLHF
TGTGCCAGCAGCCGTTTTTGGGACAGGGTTTCACCCCTCCACTTT
>TRBV11-2|-|TRBJ1-5|once
CASSYTAQINQPQHF
TGTGCCAGCAGCTACACGGCGCAAATCAATCAGCCCCAGCATTTT
>TRBV6-5|-|TRBJ1-5|-
CASSKGGRPQHF
TGTGCCAGCAGTAAAGGGGGGAGGCCCCAGCATTTT
>TRBV29-1|TRBD2|TRBJ2-5|few
CSVVSGTSRGETQYF
TGCAGCGTTGTATCCGGGACTAGCCGTGGGGAGACCCAGTACTTC
>TRBV20-1|TRBD2|TRBJ2-5|-
CSARAPSGRATETQYF
TGCAGTGCTAGAGCCCCTAGCGGGAGGGCCACAGAGACCCAGTACTTC
>TRBV7-7|-|TRBJ2-3|-
CASSPLGLAADTQYF
TGTGCCAGCAGCCCCTTGGGGCTAGCCGCAGATACGCAGTATTTT
>TRBV7-9|-|TRBJ1-1|-
CASSFGKNTEAFF
TGTGCCAGCAGCTTTGGCAAGAACACTGAAGCTTTCTTT
>TRBV28|-|TRBJ1-4|-
CASRGGPKLFF
TGTGCCAGCAGGGGGGGGCCAAAACTGTTTTTT
>TRBV6-2/TRBV6-3|-|TRBJ2-5|few
CASKGGDVEYF
TGTGCCAGCAAGGGTGGAGATGTGGAGTACTTC
>TRBV7-2|TRBD1|TRBJ2-5|few
CASSLAGQGFSETQYF
TGTGCCAGCAGCTTAGCGGGACAGGGATTCTCGGAAACCCAGTACTTC
>TRBV5-6|TRBD2|TRBJ2-1|-
CASSLAAGEFYNEQFF
TGTGCCAGCAGCTTGGCCGCGGGAGAATTCTACAATGAGCAGTTCTTC
>TRBV12-5|-|TRBJ1-1|-
CASGLYTGQAFF
TGTGCTAGTGGTTTGTATACAGGGCAAGCTTTCTTT
>TRBV4-1|-|TRBJ2-1|-
CASSHAEEAYNEQFF
TGCGCCAGCAGCCACGCGGAGGAGGCCTACAATGAGCAGTTCTTC
>TRBV10-3|-|TRBJ2-7|once
CAISESSGGREYF
TGTGCCATCAGTGAGTCTTCTGGGGGAAGGGAGTACTTC
>TRBV12-3/TRBV12-4|TRBD1|TRBJ2-3|few
CASSDGFPGGSDTQYF
TGTGCCAGCAGTGATGGGTTCCCAGGGGGCTCTGATACGCAGTATTTT
>TRBV18|-|TRBJ2-5|-
CASSPNRAETQYF
TGTGCCAGCTCACCAAACAGGGCGGAGACCCAGTACTTC
>TRBV5-4|TRBD1|TRBJ1-2|few
CASSLEGTGGDGYTF
TGTGCCAGCAGCTTGGAGGGGACAGGGGGAGACGGCTACACCTTC
>TRBV7-8|TRBD2|TRBJ2-3|few
CASSPGGGRAGDTQYF
TGTGCCAGCAGCCCGGGGGGCGGGAGGGCAGGGGATACGCAGTATTTT
>TRBV12-3/TRBV12-4|-|TRBJ2-6|many
CASSLDLGGTGANVLTF
TGTGCCAGCAGTTTAGACTTGGGAGGAACTGGGGCCAACGTCCTGACTTTC
>TRBV20-1|-|TRBJ1-5|-
CSAPSQTSNQPQHF
TGCAGTGCCCCGTCCCAGACTAGCAATCAGCCCCAGCATTTT
>TRBV7-8|TRBD2|TRBJ2-5|many
CASRPTSGSETQYF
TGTGCCAGCAGACCGACTAGCGGGAGTGAGACCCAGTACTTC
>TRBV7-2|-|TRBJ2-5|many
CASSLGLPGLAQETQYF
TGTGCCAGCAGCTTAGGGCTTCCGGGGCTTGCTCAAGAGACCCAGTACTTC
>TRBV15|TRBD1|TRBJ2-4|-
CATSRSGTGGAKNIQYF
TGTGCCACCAGCAGATCCGGGACAGGGGGGGCCAAAAACATTCAGTACTTC
>TRBV6-5|TRBD2|TRBJ2-7|few
CASSFLPGTSSYEQYF
TGTGCCAGCAGCTTTTTACCGGGGACTAGCTCCTACGAGCAGTACTTC